These T cell receptor beta chains were read from a single sample in a study of metastatic and nonmetastatic thyroid tumors. TCRdb re-analyzed the PCR reads through MiXCR. The table lists 45,000 to 50,000 clones, 20% to 25% of them singletons. The sequencing sample was made of blood. The receptors stem from a male donor with papillary thyroid cancer or a benign thyroid nodule (not recorded which). Some clones in this sample may be carry-over from other donors' samples. CDR3s include the opening cysteine and the closing phenylalanine or tryptophan. Each record gives: D gene, clone size, J gene, V gene, CDR3 protein, CDR3 DNA. The D gene is left open where the match is weak. Clone sizes are given selectively: once, few, many, or a class where the clone is expanded.

TRBD1,.,TRBJ2-1,TRBV11-2,CASSPGTGDVNEQFF,TGTGCCAGCAGCCCCGGGACAGGGGACGTCAATGAGCAGTTCTTC
TRBD2,many,TRBJ2-5,TRBV9,CASSGRLAGAGETQYF,TGTGCCAGCAGCGGCAGACTAGCGGGAGCGGGGGAGACCCAGTACTTC
TRBD2,many,TRBJ2-7,TRBV10-3,CAISLTSGYEQYF,TGTGCCATCAGCCTGACTAGCGGCTACGAGCAGTACTTC
.,medium-sized,TRBJ1-4,TRBV6-5,CASSYWPEGEEKLFF,TGTGCCAGCAGTTACTGGCCAGAAGGAGAGGAAAAACTGTTTTTT
.,many,TRBJ2-3,TRBV7-3,CASSHYGTDTQYF,TGTGCCAGCAGCCACTACGGCACAGATACGCAGTATTTT
TRBD2,many,TRBJ2-3,TRBV5-8,CASSPLAGADTQYF,TGTGCCAGCAGCCCATTAGCGGGAGCAGATACGCAGTATTTT
.,many,TRBJ2-2,TRBV2,CASRPRGLNTGELFF,TGTGCCAGCAGGCCCCGGGGCCTGAACACCGGGGAGCTGTTTTTT
TRBD1,few,TRBJ1-1,TRBV28,CASSQGQGITEAFF,TGTGCCAGCAGTCAGGGACAGGGGATCACTGAAGCTTTCTTT
.,many,TRBJ2-4,TRBV7-2,CASSLDQLAKNIQYF,TGTGCCAGCAGCTTAGACCAGCTAGCCAAAAACATTCAGTACTTC
TRBD1,many,TRBJ2-5,TRBV6-1,CASITQGAGETQYF,TGTGCCAGCATCACACAGGGGGCGGGAGAGACCCAGTACTTC